The rows below give T cell receptor beta chains drawn from one sample of a study of vaccination and CD4 T cells after COVID-19. TCRdb processed the PCR reads anew with MiXCR; each CDR3 protein has one entry. Of approximately 15,000 distinct CDR3 sequences in the sample, around half were seen once. Their cognate antigens are unknown. This material consisted of CD4+ T cells from blood, cultured in vitro, taken before SARS-CoV-2 vaccination. The origin of the receptors is a human donor who had recovered from COVID-19. Both conserved end residues are part of each CDR3. D genes are given only for firm matches. Some rows have no size entry. The others give once, few or many, or a class for an expanded clone.

CSARQTALGSPLHF,TGCAGTGCTAGGCAAACAGCGTTGGGTTCACCCCTCCACTTT,TRBJ1-6,-,-,TRBV20-1
CASSFSSLNEQFF,TGTGCCAGCAGTTTTTCATCGCTTAATGAGCAGTTCTTC,TRBJ2-1,-,-,TRBV27
CASSPGQGARNSPLHF,TGTGCCAGCTCACCCGGACAGGGGGCGCGTAATTCACCCCTCCACTTT,TRBJ1-6,-,TRBD1,TRBV18
CSTSGAISYNEQFF,TGCAGTACCTCAGGGGCCATCTCCTACAATGAGCAGTTCTTC,TRBJ2-1,few,-,TRBV20-1
CSARGERGETDTQYF,TGCAGTGCTAGAGGAGAGCGGGGGGAGACAGATACGCAGTATTTT,TRBJ2-3,-,TRBD2,TRBV20-1
CSATVGAGQETQYF,TGCAGTGCTACCGTCGGAGCGGGCCAAGAGACCCAGTACTTC,TRBJ2-5,-,-,TRBV20-1
CASSPRRDLAEAFF,TGTGCCAGCTCACCCCGTAGGGATTTGGCTGAAGCTTTCTTT,TRBJ1-1,-,-,TRBV18
CSASVAGRETQYF,TGCAGTGCTAGTGTAGCGGGGCGAGAGACCCAGTACTTC,TRBJ2-5,-,TRBD2,TRBV20-1
CASSATGGRNIQYF,TGTGCCAGCAGCGCAACAGGGGGAAGAAACATTCAGTACTTC,TRBJ2-4,few,TRBD1,TRBV7-3
CASSSRRGHEKLFF,TGTGCCAGCAGCTCCCGCAGGGGGCATGAAAAACTGTTTTTT,TRBJ1-4,few,TRBD1,TRBV7-8
CAWSALKNQPQHF,TGTGCCTGGAGTGCCCTTAAGAATCAGCCCCAGCATTTT,TRBJ1-5,-,-,TRBV30
CASSIGDSYEQYF,TGTGCCAGTAGTATAGGAGACAGCTACGAGCAGTACTTC,TRBJ2-7,large,-,TRBV19
CSASNEVASPLHF,TGCAGTGCTAGTAACGAGGTTGCCTCACCCCTCCACTTT,TRBJ1-6,-,-,TRBV20-1
CASSPGGASGTGELFF,TGTGCCAGCAGCCCCGGTGGGGCGTCGGGCACCGGGGAGCTGTTTTTT,TRBJ2-2,once,-,TRBV7-2
CASSLKGLSYNEQFF,TGTGCCAGCAGTTTAAAAGGTCTATCCTACAATGAGCAGTTCTTC,TRBJ2-1,-,-,TRBV27
CASSLAPYTGELFF,TGTGCCAGCAGCTTAGCTCCTTACACCGGGGAGCTGTTTTTT,TRBJ2-2,-,-,TRBV7-2
CASSLVLAGGQETQYF,TGTGCCAGCAGCTTAGTACTAGCGGGGGGACAAGAGACCCAGTACTTC,TRBJ2-5,few,TRBD2,TRBV7-9
CSAPSASGTGLLAGAFF,TGCAGTGCTCCATCGGCCTCCGGGACAGGGCTTCTAGCGGGAGCTTTCTTT,TRBJ1-1,-,TRBD1,TRBV20-1
CSADTGVDYGYTF,TGCAGTGCTGACACAGGGGTCGACTATGGCTACACCTTC,TRBJ1-2,once,TRBD1,TRBV20-1
CASSRGLGPDTQYF,TGTGCCAGCAGCCGAGGACTAGGGCCGGATACGCAGTATTTT,TRBJ2-3,-,TRBD2,TRBV7-2
CASSRNRVPRSPLHF,TGTGCCAGCAGCCGAAACAGGGTCCCGCGGTCACCCCTCCACTTT,TRBJ1-6,few,-,TRBV6-1
CATSDGGDAGQTEAFF,TGTGCCACCAGTGACGGGGGAGATGCCGGCCAGACTGAAGCTTTCTTT,TRBJ1-1,-,-,TRBV24-1
CAALRDTEAFF,TGTGCCGCCCTTAGGGACACTGAAGCTTTCTTT,TRBJ1-1,-,-,TRBV6-1
CASVGQGAYEQYF,TGTGCCAGCGTAGGACAGGGGGCGTACGAGCAGTACTTC,TRBJ2-7,few,TRBD1,TRBV2
CSAVIRGVLNYGYTF,TGCAGTGCTGTAATCAGAGGAGTCCTCAACTATGGCTACACCTTC,TRBJ1-2,few,-,TRBV20-1
CASSILGRQETQYF,TGTGCCAGTAGTATTTTGGGCAGGCAAGAGACCCAGTACTTC,TRBJ2-5,-,-,TRBV19
CASSLSGGGIQYF,TGTGCCAGCAGCCTCTCTGGGGGCGGCATTCAGTACTTC,TRBJ2-4,-,-,TRBV14
CASRRGGYEQYF,TGTGCCAGCAGGAGGGGGGGCTACGAGCAGTACTTC,TRBJ2-7,few,-,TRBV2
CASSSILAGGATDTQYF,TGCGCCAGCAGCTCCATACTAGCGGGGGGCGCCACAGATACGCAGTATTTT,TRBJ2-3,-,TRBD2,TRBV5-1
CASRPWRERVRPDTDTQYF,TGCGCCAGCAGGCCCTGGAGGGAGAGGGTTCGTCCGGACACAGATACGCAGTATTTT,TRBJ2-3,-,-,TRBV23-1
CASRRQGGYTF,TGTGCCAGTAGACGCCAGGGGGGCTACACCTTC,TRBJ1-2,-,-,TRBV19
CASSLLGGTEAFF,TGTGCCAGCAGCTTACTAGGGGGCACTGAAGCTTTCTTT,TRBJ1-1,-,-,TRBV7-3
CASRPVGRVGTEAFF,TGTGCCAGCAGGCCCGTGGGACGAGTTGGTACTGAAGCTTTCTTT,TRBJ1-1,-,-,TRBV6-2/TRBV6-3
CAIRPRNSGNTIYF,TGTGCCATCAGGCCAAGGAATTCTGGAAACACCATATATTTT,TRBJ1-3,-,-,TRBV10-3
CASSEGSPLHF,TGTGCCAGCAGTGAAGGGTCACCCCTCCACTTT,TRBJ1-6,-,-,TRBV2
CASSESRGIYEQYF,TGTGCCAGCAGTGAATCGCGCGGGATCTACGAGCAGTACTTC,TRBJ2-7,-,-,TRBV25-1
CASRRGETQYF,TGTGCCAGCAGGCGAGGGGAGACCCAGTACTTC,TRBJ2-5,few,-,TRBV2
CASSVETDEQYF,TGTGCCAGCAGTGTCGAGACGGACGAGCAGTACTTC,TRBJ2-7,few,-,TRBV2
CASSIDVSGYGYTF,TGTGCCAGTAGTATAGACGTTTCGGGCTATGGCTACACCTTC,TRBJ1-2,-,-,TRBV19
CASSPGQGSEKLFF,TGTGCCAGCAGCCCGGGACAGGGAAGTGAAAAACTGTTTTTT,TRBJ1-4,-,TRBD1,TRBV11-3
CASSILGQGANYGYTF,TGTGCCAGTAGTATCCTCGGACAGGGAGCTAACTATGGCTACACCTTC,TRBJ1-2,few,TRBD1,TRBV19
CASSEQLANYGYTF,TGTGCCAGCAGTGAACAGTTAGCTAACTATGGCTACACCTTC,TRBJ1-2,few,-,TRBV6-1
CASSLMGLSNQPQHF,TGTGCCAGCAGTTTAATGGGGTTAAGCAATCAGCCCCAGCATTTT,TRBJ1-5,-,-,TRBV28
CASSLALGGWETQYF,TGTGCCAGCAGCTTAGCGCTCGGGGGCTGGGAGACCCAGTACTTC,TRBJ2-5,-,-,TRBV7-2
CASSLGTSGHTGELFF,TGTGCCAGCAGCCTCGGGACTAGCGGGCACACCGGGGAGCTGTTTTTT,TRBJ2-2,-,TRBD2,TRBV9
CAIKGQDTSPLHF,TGTGCCATCAAGGGACAGGATACTTCACCCCTCCACTTT,TRBJ1-6,-,TRBD1,TRBV10-3
CASSAIRGGLVDYEQYF,TGTGCCAGCAGCGCGATCAGAGGGGGACTAGTCGACTACGAGCAGTACTTC,TRBJ2-7,-,TRBD2,TRBV11-3
CASSLTGGDSPLHF,TGTGCCAGCAGTTTAACAGGGGGAGATTCACCCCTCCACTTT,TRBJ1-6,-,TRBD1,TRBV12-3/TRBV12-4
CASSDEARGANQPQHF,TGTGCCAGCAGTGACGAAGCCAGGGGGGCCAATCAGCCCCAGCATTTT,TRBJ1-5,-,TRBD1,TRBV6-1
CASSERGETQYF,TGTGCCAGCAGTGAGCGGGGGGAGACCCAGTACTTC,TRBJ2-5,-,TRBD2,TRBV6-1
CSARDYSEGETQYF,TGCAGTGCTAGAGACTATTCGGAGGGAGAGACCCAGTACTTC,TRBJ2-5,-,-,TRBV20-1
CASSLGETRGNTIYF,TGTGCCAGCAGCCTGGGGGAGACGAGGGGAAACACCATATATTTT,TRBJ1-3,few,-,TRBV7-8
CATSRGAAGATDTQYF,TGTGCCACCAGCAGAGGGGCAGCGGGGGCTACAGATACGCAGTATTTT,TRBJ2-3,few,TRBD2,TRBV15
CASSPGQVLAPLHF,TGTGCCAGCTCGCCAGGACAGGTGTTGGCACCCCTCCACTTT,TRBJ1-6,few,TRBD1,TRBV18
CASSFDGTSGTYEQYF,TGTGCCAGCAGCTTCGACGGGACTAGCGGAACCTACGAGCAGTACTTC,TRBJ2-7,medium-sized,TRBD2,TRBV7-2
CASSFGADTRANYGYTF,TGTGCCAGCAGCTTCGGGGCAGATACTAGAGCTAACTATGGCTACACCTTC,TRBJ1-2,-,-,TRBV5-4
CASSPWTSGSDTQYF,TGTGCCAGCAGCCCCTGGACTAGCGGATCAGATACGCAGTATTTT,TRBJ2-3,few,TRBD2,TRBV7-2